This T cell receptor (beta chain) was identified during a study of cytomegalovirus exposure and HLA in healthy donors. Turning to the study itself: Most genotyped donors, 81% of roughly 400, had Caucasian-associated genetic ancestry. General study results and limits: Among CMV-associated TCR beta chains, most appeared HLA-restricted in a later analysis. The authors listed 150 or so TCR beta chains as cytomegalovirus-associated.

Germline loops: CDR1 SQVTM, CDR2 ANQGSEA. V trimming: 5 bases; J trimming: 4 bases; junction bases outside the gene matches: 11. This CDR3 has 16 amino acids. All donors participated as healthy donors of bone marrow. Points on this clone: Its antigen is unknown.

The PCR employed 60 Vbeta primers together with 13 Jbeta primers. Measured with immunoSEQ multiplex PCR; TCRdb has only the in-frame clones, and not every one. This repertoire shows around 150,000 clones, around three quarters found once; its top ten account for 2.5% to 3.5%. Material: PBMCs. The source is a man aged 35 to 55 in good health and CMV-seronegative. The genes are TRBV29-1 and TRBJ2-5; 12 bases are a match to TRBD2. The CDR3 spells CSVPFGLAGRGETQYF. The CDR3 DNA sequence: TGCAGCGTTCCCTTCGGACTAGCGGGGAGAGGAGAGACCCAGTACTTC.